Detailed here is one T cell receptor beta chain. Other nucleotide sequences in the sample specify the same CDR3. The CDR3 covers 13 residues. Deletions cut 0 bases from V and 4 bases from J, with 6 bases between. Germline V gives CDR1 KGHSH, CDR2 LQKENI. Memory CD4+ cells were the fraction left after CD45RA+ naive selection. This sample is drawn from a study of shared clonotypes between healthy human individuals. Libraries were prepared by immunoSEQ multiplex PCR; TCRdb keeps only in-frame clonotypes and omits some of them. The table records just over 2,000,000 clones, roughly 96% of them present only once.

The receptor was derived from a man aged 18 to 30 in good health. The chain recombines TRBV18 with TRBJ2-5; D perhaps matches TRBD2 (6 bases). The sample taken for sequencing was naive CD4+ T cells sorted from blood. This sample's subset: CD45RA+ positively selected. CDR3 nucleotide sequence: TGTGCCAGCTCACCACCGGGGGGAGAGACCCAGTACTTC. Protein: CASSPPGGETQYF. The full variable domain, in which reference TRBV18 and TRBJ2-5 provide the parts outside the CDR3, is NAGVMQNPRHLVRRRGQEARLRCSPMKGHSHVYWYRQLPEEGLKFMVYLQKENIIDESGMPKERFSAEFPKEGPSILRIQQVVRGDSAAYFCASSPPGGETQYFGPGTRLLVL.